The rows below give T cell receptor beta chains drawn from one sample of a study of beta chain features in type 1 diabetes. Using immunoSEQ multiplex PCR, the repertoire was profiled, and TCRdb retains in-frame clones only, with some absent. Here the sample spans under 300,000 clones, under 8.5% being singletons. The source material was central memory CD4+ T cells from blood. The receptors were gathered from a woman under 30 in good health. Both conserved end residues are part of each CDR3. A D gene is named only where the DNA matches it firmly. Rows give clone size only sometimes, using once, few, many, or a class for an expanded clone.

CDR3: CASSPPAGVGEAFF
DNA: TGTGCCAGCTCACCACCAGCAGGGGTGGGTGAAGCTTTCTTT
J: TRBJ1-1
size: .
V: TRBV18
D: .

CDR3: CASSPYGTAYQETQYF
DNA: TGTGCCAGCAGCCCCTATGGGACAGCATACCAAGAGACCCAGTACTTC
J: TRBJ2-5
size: few
V: TRBV4-2
D: TRBD1

CDR3: CASSLGDSQGNTIYF
DNA: TGCGCCAGCAGCTTGGGGGACAGCCAAGGAAACACCATATATTTT
J: TRBJ1-3
size: few
V: TRBV5-1
D: TRBD1

CDR3: CASSSAPATDTQYF
DNA: TGTGCCAGCAGCTCCGCCCCCGCGACAGATACGCAGTATTTT
J: TRBJ2-3
size: few
V: TRBV7-2
D: .

CDR3: CASSYSNSVAGYTF
DNA: TGTGCCAGCAGTTACTCGAACTCGGTGGCAGGCTACACCTTC
J: TRBJ1-2
size: .
V: TRBV6-5
D: .

CDR3: CASSPVLWETQYF
DNA: TGTGCCAGCAGCCCCGTCCTGTGGGAGACCCAGTACTTC
J: TRBJ2-5
size: few
V: TRBV4-2
D: .

CDR3: CASSGRNYGYTF
DNA: TGTGCCAGCTCGGGACGGAACTATGGCTACACCTTC
J: TRBJ1-2
size: few
V: TRBV18
D: .

CDR3: CASSQVGGTEAFF
DNA: TGCGCCAGCAGCCAAGTCGGGGGAACTGAAGCTTTCTTT
J: TRBJ1-1
size: many
V: TRBV4-1
D: .

CDR3: CASSEARGAGEKLFF
DNA: TGTGCCAGCAGTGAAGCGCGGGGCGCGGGAGAAAAACTGTTTTTT
J: TRBJ1-4
size: .
V: TRBV2
D: .

CDR3: CASSLDGGYNEQFF
DNA: TGTGCCAGCAGCTTAGATGGGGGCTACAATGAGCAGTTCTTC
J: TRBJ2-1
size: few
V: TRBV11-3
D: .

CDR3: CAWSVRVRETQYF
DNA: TGTGCCTGGAGTGTGAGGGTGAGAGAGACCCAGTACTTC
J: TRBJ2-5
size: few
V: TRBV30
D: .

CDR3: CASSPSGRRAEAFF
DNA: TGTGCCAGCAGCCCCAGCGGGAGGAGGGCTGAAGCTTTCTTT
J: TRBJ1-1
size: few
V: TRBV5-4
D: .

CDR3: CASSQTNRVDEKLFF
DNA: TGTGCCAGCAGCCAAACTAACAGGGTTGATGAAAAACTGTTTTTT
J: TRBJ1-4
size: few
V: TRBV4-2
D: .

CDR3: CASSLGTVFNEKLFF
DNA: TGTGCCAGCAGCCTCGGGACTGTCTTTAATGAAAAACTGTTTTTT
J: TRBJ1-4
size: few
V: TRBV7-2
D: .

CDR3: CAWSPTGDGYTF
DNA: TGTGCCTGGAGTCCGACAGGAGATGGCTACACCTTC
J: TRBJ1-2
size: few
V: TRBV30
D: .